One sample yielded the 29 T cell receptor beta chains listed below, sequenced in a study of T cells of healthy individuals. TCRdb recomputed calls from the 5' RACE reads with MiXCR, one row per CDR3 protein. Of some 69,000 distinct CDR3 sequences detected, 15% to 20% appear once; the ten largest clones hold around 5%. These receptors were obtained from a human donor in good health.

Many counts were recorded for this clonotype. CDR3 sequence: CASSTGWAGGSNTGELFF. The CDR3 region has the DNA TGTGCCAGCAGCACCGGTTGGGCGGGGGGCTCGAACACCGGGGAGCTGTTTTTT. The chain combines TRBV28 with TRBJ2-2; TRBD2 agrees at 8 bases. V was pared by 6 bases and J by 0 bases, with 12 bases of the junction left unmatched. Germline V CDR1 and CDR2: MDHEN, SYDVKM. The CDR3 has 18 residues.

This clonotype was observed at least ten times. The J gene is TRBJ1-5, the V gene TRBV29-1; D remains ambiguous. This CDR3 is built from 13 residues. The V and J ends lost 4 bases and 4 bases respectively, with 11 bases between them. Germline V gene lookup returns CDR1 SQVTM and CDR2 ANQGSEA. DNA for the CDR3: TGCAGCGTTGGAGGTATGGGTAATCAGCCCCAGCATTTT. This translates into CSVGGMGNQPQHF.

The DNA of the CDR3 is TGTGCCAGCAGCTCGTATGGAGATACGCAGTATTTT. This sequence encodes CASSSYGDTQYF. This chain links TRBV7-2 with TRBJ2-3; D is unclear. The V gene lost 4 bases and the J gene lost 5 bases, with 7 bases spanning the gap. Germline CDR1 is SGHTA and CDR2 is FQGNSA. CDR3 length: 12 amino acids.

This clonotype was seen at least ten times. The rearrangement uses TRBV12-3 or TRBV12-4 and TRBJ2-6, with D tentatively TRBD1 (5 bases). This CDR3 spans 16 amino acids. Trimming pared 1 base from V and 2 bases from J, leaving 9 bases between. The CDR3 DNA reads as TGTGCCAGCAGTTTAGGCAGGGCTGCTGGGGCCAACGTCCTGACTTTC. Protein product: CASSLGRAAGANVLTF.

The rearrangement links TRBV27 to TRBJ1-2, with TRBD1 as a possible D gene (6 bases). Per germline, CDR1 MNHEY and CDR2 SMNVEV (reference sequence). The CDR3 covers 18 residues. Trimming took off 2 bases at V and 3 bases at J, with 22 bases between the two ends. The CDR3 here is CASSLGGGQTYPHYGYTF. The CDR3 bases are TGTGCCAGCAGTTTAGGGGGGGGGCAGACTTATCCCCACTATGGCTACACCTTC.

The CDR3 spells CASGLVPTVQYPEAFF. The CDR3 nucleotides read TGTGCTAGTGGTTTGGTACCGACAGTGCAATACCCTGAAGCTTTCTTT. The chain combines TRBV12-5 with TRBJ1-1, with D possibly matching TRBD1 (5 bases). The V end was cut by 0 bases, the J end by 6 bases, with 17 bases between. The CDR3 is made up of 16 amino acids. In germline, CDR1 is LGHNT, CDR2 FRNRAP.

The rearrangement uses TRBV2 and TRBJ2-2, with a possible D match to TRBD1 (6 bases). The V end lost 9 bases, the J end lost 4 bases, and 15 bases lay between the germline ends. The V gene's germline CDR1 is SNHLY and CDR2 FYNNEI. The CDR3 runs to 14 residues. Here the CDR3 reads CASARLGGTGELFF. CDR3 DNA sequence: TGTGCCAGTGCCCGGCTAGGGGGCACCGGGGAGCTGTTTTTT.

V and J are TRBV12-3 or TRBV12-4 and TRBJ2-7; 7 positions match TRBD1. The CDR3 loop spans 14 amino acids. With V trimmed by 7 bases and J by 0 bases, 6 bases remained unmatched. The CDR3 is CASIKTGSSYEQYF. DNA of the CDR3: TGTGCCAGCATTAAGACAGGGAGCTCCTACGAGCAGTACTTC.

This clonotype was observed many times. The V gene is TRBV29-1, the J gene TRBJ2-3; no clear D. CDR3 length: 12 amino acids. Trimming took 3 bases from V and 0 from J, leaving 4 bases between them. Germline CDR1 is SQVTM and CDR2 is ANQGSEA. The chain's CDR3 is CSVEGSTDTQYF. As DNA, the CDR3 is TGCAGCGTTGAGGGCAGCACAGATACGCAGTATTTT.

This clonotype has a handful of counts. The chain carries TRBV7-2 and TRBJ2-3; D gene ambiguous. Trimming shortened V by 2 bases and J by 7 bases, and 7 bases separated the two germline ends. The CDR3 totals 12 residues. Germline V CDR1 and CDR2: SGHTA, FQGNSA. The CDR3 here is CASSLPFNTQYF. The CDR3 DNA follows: TGTGCCAGCAGCTTACCCTTTAATACGCAGTATTTT.

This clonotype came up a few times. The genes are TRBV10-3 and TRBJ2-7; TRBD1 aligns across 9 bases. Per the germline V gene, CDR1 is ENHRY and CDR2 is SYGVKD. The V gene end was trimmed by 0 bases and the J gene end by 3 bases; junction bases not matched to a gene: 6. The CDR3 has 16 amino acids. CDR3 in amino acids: CAISESGTGSDYEQYF. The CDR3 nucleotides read TGTGCCATCAGTGAGTCCGGGACAGGGAGCGACTACGAGCAGTACTTC.

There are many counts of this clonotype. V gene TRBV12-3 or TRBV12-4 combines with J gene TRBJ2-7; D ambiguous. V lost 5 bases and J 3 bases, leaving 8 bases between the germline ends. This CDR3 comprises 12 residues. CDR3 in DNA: TGTGCCAGCAGTCCGACCGGCTACGAGCAGTACTTC. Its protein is CASSPTGYEQYF.

The CDR3 loop is CASSQSAGSNTNEKLFF. The DNA of the CDR3 is TGTGCCAGCAGCCAATCAGCAGGTTCTAATACTAATGAAAAACTGTTTTTT. This chain links TRBV4-2 with TRBJ1-4; D gene ambiguous. V dropped 2 bases and J dropped 2 bases, with 15 bases sitting between them. Germline V CDR1 and CDR2: LGHNA, YNFKEQ. The CDR3 spans 17 residues.

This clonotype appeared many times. Written as DNA, the CDR3 is TGTGCCAGCAGTTTAGTTAGCGGGATTGGTGAGCAGTTCTTC. This sequence encodes CASSLVSGIGEQFF. The gene calls are TRBV12-3 or TRBV12-4 and TRBJ2-1, with 8 positions matching TRBD2. The length of the CDR3 is 14 residues. Trimming removed 1 base from V and 9 bases from J; junction bases left unmatched: 5.

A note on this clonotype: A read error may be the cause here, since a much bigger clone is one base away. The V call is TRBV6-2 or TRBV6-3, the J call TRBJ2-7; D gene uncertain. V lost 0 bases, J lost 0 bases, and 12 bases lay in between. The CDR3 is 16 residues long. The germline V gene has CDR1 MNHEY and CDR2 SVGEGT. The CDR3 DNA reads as TGTGCCAGCAGTTACTCATGGCACTGGACCTCCTACGAGCAGTACTTC. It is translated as CASSYSWHWTSYEQYF.

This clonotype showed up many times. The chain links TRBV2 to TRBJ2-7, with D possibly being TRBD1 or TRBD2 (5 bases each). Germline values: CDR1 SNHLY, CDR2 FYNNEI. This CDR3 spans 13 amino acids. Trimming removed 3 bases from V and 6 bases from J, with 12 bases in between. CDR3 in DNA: TGTGCCAGCAGTGAGGTTACAGGAGGCGAGCAGTACTTC. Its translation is CASSEVTGGEQYF.

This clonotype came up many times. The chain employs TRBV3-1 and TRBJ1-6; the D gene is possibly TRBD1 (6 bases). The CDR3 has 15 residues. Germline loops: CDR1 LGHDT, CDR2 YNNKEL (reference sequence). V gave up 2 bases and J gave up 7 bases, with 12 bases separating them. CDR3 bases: TGTGCCAGCAGCCAAACCCGACAGGAGAATTCACCCCTCCACTTT. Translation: CASSQTRQENSPLHF.

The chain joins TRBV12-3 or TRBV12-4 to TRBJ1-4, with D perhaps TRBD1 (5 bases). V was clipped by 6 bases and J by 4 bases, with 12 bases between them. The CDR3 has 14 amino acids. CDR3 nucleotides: TGTGCCAGCAGGGAAAGAGGGGTTAATGAAAAACTGTTTTTT. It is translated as CASRERGVNEKLFF.

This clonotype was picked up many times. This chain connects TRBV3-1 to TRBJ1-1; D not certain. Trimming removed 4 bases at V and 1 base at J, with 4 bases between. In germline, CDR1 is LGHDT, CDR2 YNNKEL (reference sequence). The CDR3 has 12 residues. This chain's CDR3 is CASSPGNTEAFF. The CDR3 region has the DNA TGTGCCAGCAGCCCGGGGAACACTGAAGCTTTCTTT.

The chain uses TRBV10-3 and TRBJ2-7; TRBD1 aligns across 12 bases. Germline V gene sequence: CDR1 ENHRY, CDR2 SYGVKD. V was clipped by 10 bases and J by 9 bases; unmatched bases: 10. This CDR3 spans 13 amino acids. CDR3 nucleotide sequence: TGTGCCACGACCGGGACAGGGGGCAACGTGCAGTACTTC. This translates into CATTGTGGNVQYF.

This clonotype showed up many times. CDR3 coding DNA: TGTGCCAGCAGCTTTTTGGGTCTTGAGCAGTACTTC. Translating it yields CASSFLGLEQYF. This chain uses TRBV7-9 with TRBJ2-7; D ambiguous. The CDR3 has 12 amino acids. CDR1 is SEHNR and CDR2 is FQNEAQ in the germline V gene (reference sequence). Between the trimmed V and J ends, which lost 3 bases and 7 bases, there was a span of 10 bases.

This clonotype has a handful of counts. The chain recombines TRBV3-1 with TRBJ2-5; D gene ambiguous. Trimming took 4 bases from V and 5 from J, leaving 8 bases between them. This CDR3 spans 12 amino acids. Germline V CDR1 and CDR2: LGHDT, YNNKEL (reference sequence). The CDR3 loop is CASSPASETQYF. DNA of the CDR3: TGTGCCAGCAGCCCAGCGTCGGAGACCCAGTACTTC.

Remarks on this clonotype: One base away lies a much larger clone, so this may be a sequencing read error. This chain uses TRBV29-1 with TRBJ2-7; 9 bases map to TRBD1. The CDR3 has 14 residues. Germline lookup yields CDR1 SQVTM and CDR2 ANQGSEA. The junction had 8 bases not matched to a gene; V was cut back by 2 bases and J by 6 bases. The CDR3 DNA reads TGCAGCGTTGAAAAGGGACAGGGATCGTGCGAGCAGTACTTC. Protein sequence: CSVEKGQGSCEQYF.

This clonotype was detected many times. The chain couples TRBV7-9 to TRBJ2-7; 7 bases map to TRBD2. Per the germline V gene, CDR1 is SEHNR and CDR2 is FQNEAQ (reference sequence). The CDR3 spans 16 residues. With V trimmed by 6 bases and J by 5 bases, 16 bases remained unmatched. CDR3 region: CASSGVSGARGNEQYF. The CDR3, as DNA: TGTGCCAGCAGTGGAGTGAGCGGGGCACGGGGTAACGAGCAGTACTTC.

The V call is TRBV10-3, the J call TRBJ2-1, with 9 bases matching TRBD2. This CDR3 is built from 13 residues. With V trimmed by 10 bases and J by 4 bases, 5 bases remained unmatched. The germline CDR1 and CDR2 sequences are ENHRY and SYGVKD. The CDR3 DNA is TGTGCCACGTCTAGCGGGGAGTACAATGAGCAGTTCTTC. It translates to CATSSGEYNEQFF.

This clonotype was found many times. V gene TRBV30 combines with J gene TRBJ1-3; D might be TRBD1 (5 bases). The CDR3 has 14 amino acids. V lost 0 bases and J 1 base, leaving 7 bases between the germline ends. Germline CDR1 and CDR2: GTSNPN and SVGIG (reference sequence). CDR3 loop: CAWSVGGSGNTIYF. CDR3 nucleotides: TGTGCCTGGAGTGTTGGGGGGTCTGGAAACACCATATATTTT.

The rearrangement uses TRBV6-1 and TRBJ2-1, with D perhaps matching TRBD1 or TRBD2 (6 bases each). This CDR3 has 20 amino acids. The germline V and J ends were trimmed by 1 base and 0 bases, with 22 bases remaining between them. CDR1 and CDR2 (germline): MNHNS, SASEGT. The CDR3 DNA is TGTGCCAGCAGTGAAGAATACGGGCTGAAGTGGGGGGCCTCCTACAATGAGCAGTTCTTC. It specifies CASSEEYGLKWGASYNEQFF.

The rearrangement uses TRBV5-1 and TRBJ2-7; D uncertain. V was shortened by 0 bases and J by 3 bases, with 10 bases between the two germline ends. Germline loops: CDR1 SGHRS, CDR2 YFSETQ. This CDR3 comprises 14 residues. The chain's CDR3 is CASSLAHIDYEQYF. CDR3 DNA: TGCGCCAGCAGCTTGGCACACATCGACTACGAGCAGTACTTC.

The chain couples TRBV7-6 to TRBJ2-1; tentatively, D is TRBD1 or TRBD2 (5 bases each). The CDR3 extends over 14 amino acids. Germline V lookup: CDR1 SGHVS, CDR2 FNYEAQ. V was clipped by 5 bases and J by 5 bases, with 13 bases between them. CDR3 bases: TGTGCCAGCAGCCTACGGGACGGAAACAATGAGCAGTTCTTC. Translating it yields CASSLRDGNNEQFF.